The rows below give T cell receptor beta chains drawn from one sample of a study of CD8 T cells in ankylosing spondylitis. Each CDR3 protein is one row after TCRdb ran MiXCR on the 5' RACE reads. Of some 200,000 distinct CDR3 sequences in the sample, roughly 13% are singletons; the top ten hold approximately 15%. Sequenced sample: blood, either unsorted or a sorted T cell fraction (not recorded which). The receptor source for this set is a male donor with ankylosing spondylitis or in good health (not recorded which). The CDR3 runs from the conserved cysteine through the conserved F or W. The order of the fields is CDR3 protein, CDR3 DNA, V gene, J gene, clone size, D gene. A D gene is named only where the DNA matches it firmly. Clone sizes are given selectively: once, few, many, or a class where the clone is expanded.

CASSLGTSGLNEQYF,TGTGCCAGCAGCTTAGGGACTAGCGGGTTGAACGAGCAGTACTTC,TRBV11-2,TRBJ2-7,many,TRBD2
CASSGNSPLHF,TGTGCCAGCAGCGGCAATTCACCCCTCCACTTT,TRBV6-5,TRBJ1-6,many,.
CASSQGGGGPPGDTQYF,TGCGCCAGCAGCCAAGGAGGCGGGGGGCCGCCCGGGGATACGCAGTATTTT,TRBV4-1,TRBJ2-3,few,TRBD2
CASSQARLAGEQFF,TGCGCCAGCAGCCAAGCGAGACTAGCGGGAGAGCAGTTCTTC,TRBV4-1,TRBJ2-1,few,TRBD2
CSASLLASTDTQYF,TGCAGTGCTAGTCTACTAGCGAGCACAGATACGCAGTATTTT,TRBV20-1,TRBJ2-3,few,TRBD2
CASSQPSTRAYNEQFF,TGTGCCAGCAGCCAACCCTCTACCAGGGCCTACAATGAGCAGTTCTTC,TRBV3-1,TRBJ2-1,few,.
CASSHPGGTGGLETQYF,TGCGCCAGCAGCCACCCTGGGGGGACAGGGGGCTTGGAGACCCAGTACTTC,TRBV4-1,TRBJ2-5,.,TRBD1
CSVGGGNYGYTF,TGCAGCGTTGGAGGGGGCAACTATGGCTACACCTTC,TRBV29-1,TRBJ1-2,.,TRBD1
CASSLASTDSSYEQYF,TGTGCCAGCAGCTTAGCCTCGACTGATAGCTCCTACGAGCAGTACTTC,TRBV13,TRBJ2-7,.,.
CASSLTLGYGYTF,TGTGCCAGCAGTTTGACACTTGGCTATGGCTACACCTTC,TRBV6-6,TRBJ1-2,many,.
CASSQQVAPEGEQYF,TGTGCCAGCAGCCAGCAGGTGGCCCCCGAGGGCGAGCAGTACTTC,TRBV3-1,TRBJ2-7,.,.
CSAHTGTSGGPQETQYF,TGCAGTGCTCACACCGGGACTAGCGGGGGGCCCCAAGAGACCCAGTACTTC,TRBV20-1,TRBJ2-5,.,TRBD2
CASSFRGDLNTEAFF,TGTGCCAGCAGCTTTAGGGGGGATCTGAACACTGAAGCTTTCTTT,TRBV7-9,TRBJ1-1,few,.
CASSSQTPPEGRVQYF,TGTGCCAGCAGCTCCCAGACTCCTCCTGAGGGTCGCGTTCAGTACTTC,TRBV21-1,TRBJ2-4,few,.
CAGGGGGGLVEQFF,TGTGCCGGGGGGGGGGGGGGGGGACTAGTGGAGCAGTTCTTC,TRBV30,TRBJ2-1,.,TRBD2
CASSLSRNSNTEAFF,TGTGCCAGCAGTCTATCCCGTAACTCGAACACTGAAGCTTTCTTT,TRBV6-5,TRBJ1-1,.,.
CSAREGVTEAFF,TGCAGTGCTAGGGAAGGGGTGACTGAAGCTTTCTTT,TRBV20-1,TRBJ1-1,many,.
CASSPGLVFNEQFF,TGTGCCAGCAGCCCTGGACTAGTTTTTAATGAGCAGTTCTTC,TRBV3-1,TRBJ2-1,.,TRBD2
CASSWTTSYEQYF,TGTGCCAGCAGCTGGACCACCTCCTACGAGCAGTACTTC,TRBV14,TRBJ2-7,few,.
CSVEETGLSNEKLFF,TGCAGCGTTGAAGAGACAGGGCTATCTAATGAAAAACTGTTTTTT,TRBV29-1,TRBJ1-4,.,TRBD1
CASILGGEQFF,TGTGCCAGCATATTAGGGGGTGAGCAGTTCTTC,TRBV6-5,TRBJ2-1,.,.
CASSGGGRVTDTQYF,TGTGCCAGCAGCGGTGGCGGGAGGGTCACAGATACGCAGTATTTT,TRBV11-3,TRBJ2-3,few,TRBD2
CATSDQDNEQFF,TGTGCCACCAGTGACCAGGACAATGAGCAGTTCTTC,TRBV24-1,TRBJ2-1,.,.
CASSYSTPTNYGYTF,TGTGCCAGCAGTTACTCAACGCCTACTAACTATGGCTACACCTTC,TRBV6-5,TRBJ1-2,.,.
CSAWDFSSYEQYF,TGCAGTGCGTGGGACTTCAGCTCCTACGAGCAGTACTTC,TRBV20-1,TRBJ2-7,few,.
CASSLPGGSYNEQFF,TGTGCCAGCAGCTTGCCGGGGGGCTCCTACAATGAGCAGTTCTTC,TRBV5-6,TRBJ2-1,.,TRBD2
CSVVGLAGGRVTDTQYF,TGCAGCGTTGTCGGGCTAGCGGGGGGGCGGGTCACAGATACGCAGTATTTT,TRBV29-1,TRBJ2-3,.,TRBD2
CASSHNPGPAETQYF,TGTGCCAGTAGTCACAATCCGGGTCCCGCAGAGACCCAGTACTTC,TRBV19,TRBJ2-5,.,.
CASSLGEGGAYEQYF,TGTGCCAGCAGCCTGGGTGAGGGGGGTGCCTACGAGCAGTACTTC,TRBV12-3/TRBV12-4,TRBJ2-7,few,.
CSVSGQGINEQYF,TGCAGCGTCTCGGGACAGGGGATCAACGAGCAGTACTTC,TRBV29-1,TRBJ2-7,.,TRBD1
CASSLGGHLMPTQYF,TGTGCCAGCAGCTTAGGGGGACACCTCATGCCGACCCAGTACTTC,TRBV7-9,TRBJ2-5,.,.
CASSDGTGGTQYF,TGCGCCAGCAGCGACGGGACAGGGGGGACCCAGTACTTC,TRBV5-1,TRBJ2-5,.,TRBD1
CAISESALAPNEQFF,TGTGCCATCAGTGAGTCCGCCTTGGCCCCGAATGAGCAGTTCTTC,TRBV10-3,TRBJ2-1,few,.
CATSELGSGANVLTF,TGTGCCACCAGCGAGCTCGGCTCTGGGGCCAACGTCCTGACTTTC,TRBV12-5,TRBJ2-6,.,.
CASSEVRRGYNEQFF,TGTGCCAGCAGTGAAGTTAGAAGAGGCTACAATGAGCAGTTCTTC,TRBV6-1,TRBJ2-1,.,.
CSANDRGFFYKQYF,TGCAGTGCTAATGACAGGGGGTTTTTCTACAAGCAGTACTTC,TRBV20-1,TRBJ2-7,.,TRBD1
CASSMIDLGEQYF,TGTGCCAGCAGCATGATCGACTTGGGCGAGCAGTACTTC,TRBV27,TRBJ2-7,few,.
CASSTTSGSITGELFF,TGTGCCAGCAGCACCACTAGCGGGAGCATCACCGGGGAGCTGTTTTTT,TRBV9,TRBJ2-2,many,TRBD2
CSARGSLAGGEQYF,TGCAGTGCTAGAGGATCACTAGCGGGAGGCGAGCAGTACTTC,TRBV20-1,TRBJ2-7,.,TRBD2
CASGPGLAGGPGETQYF,TGTGCCAGCGGCCCCGGGCTAGCGGGGGGGCCCGGAGAGACCCAGTACTTC,TRBV4-1,TRBJ2-5,.,TRBD2
CASSFWGAGELFF,TGTGCCAGCAGCTTCTGGGGGGCCGGGGAGCTGTTTTTT,TRBV7-8,TRBJ2-2,many,.
CASSLGVGAEGLNTEAFF,TGCGCCAGCAGCTTGGGGGTCGGGGCTGAGGGGCTGAACACTGAAGCTTTCTTT,TRBV5-1,TRBJ1-1,many,.
CASSVGTGGNEQFF,TGTGCCAGCAGTGTAGGGACAGGGGGCAATGAGCAGTTCTTC,TRBV28,TRBJ2-1,.,TRBD1
CSVVDRNRVYNEQFF,TGCAGCGTGGTGGACAGGAACAGGGTCTACAATGAGCAGTTCTTC,TRBV29-1,TRBJ2-1,few,TRBD1
CASSQVGQNNSPLHF,TGCGCCAGCAGCCAGGTCGGACAAAATAATTCACCCCTCCACTTT,TRBV4-1,TRBJ1-6,.,.
CASSLLDTLPYEQYF,TGTGCCAGCAGCTTATTGGACACTCTTCCCTACGAGCAGTACTTC,TRBV5-6,TRBJ2-7,many,.
CASSGEDPEAFF,TGTGCCAGCAGTGGGGAGGACCCTGAAGCTTTCTTT,TRBV25-1,TRBJ1-1,many,.
CASSLSALTYNEQFF,TGTGCCAGCAGCTTATCGGCCCTGACCTACAATGAGCAGTTCTTC,TRBV7-9,TRBJ2-1,.,.
CSVGTEAYNEQFF,TGCAGCGTTGGAACAGAGGCCTACAATGAGCAGTTCTTC,TRBV29-1,TRBJ2-1,few,.
CASSQDLYEQYF,TGTGCCAGCAGCCAAGATCTGTACGAGCAGTACTTC,TRBV3-1,TRBJ2-7,many,.
CASSESLPGDTQYF,TGCGCCAGCAGTGAGTCTTTGCCTGGGGATACGCAGTATTTT,TRBV10-1,TRBJ2-3,few,.
CSYNGDGDTQYF,TGCAGCTACAACGGGGATGGAGATACGCAGTATTTT,TRBV29-1,TRBJ2-3,many,.
CAWSAGGHEQYF,TGTGCCTGGAGTGCAGGGGGGCACGAGCAGTACTTC,TRBV30,TRBJ2-7,.,.
CASSGRDYQETQYF,TGTGCCAGCAGCGGCCGGGACTACCAAGAGACCCAGTACTTC,TRBV9,TRBJ2-5,few,.
CASSGIAPYEQYF,TGTGCCAGCAGCGGGATCGCTCCCTACGAGCAGTACTTC,TRBV14,TRBJ2-7,few,.
CASSSSLPRDTDTQYF,TGTGCCAGCAGCTCCTCTCTTCCGCGAGACACAGATACGCAGTATTTT,TRBV7-9,TRBJ2-3,.,.
CASSEGHPHGGVYEQYF,TGTGCCAGCAGTGAAGGCCACCCCCACGGGGGCGTTTACGAGCAGTACTTC,TRBV2,TRBJ2-7,many,.
CASSLEASSGDPYNEQFF,TGTGCCAGCAGCTTAGAAGCTAGCTCGGGAGACCCCTACAATGAGCAGTTCTTC,TRBV13,TRBJ2-1,few,.